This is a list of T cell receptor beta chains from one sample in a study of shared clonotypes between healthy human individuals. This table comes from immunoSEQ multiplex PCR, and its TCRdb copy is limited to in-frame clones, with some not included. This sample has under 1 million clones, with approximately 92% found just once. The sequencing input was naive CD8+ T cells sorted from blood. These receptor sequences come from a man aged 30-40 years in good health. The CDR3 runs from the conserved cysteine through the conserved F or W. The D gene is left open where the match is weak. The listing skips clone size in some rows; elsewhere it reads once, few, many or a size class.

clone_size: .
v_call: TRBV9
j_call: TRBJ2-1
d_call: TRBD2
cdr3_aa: CASSVAPTSGSPYNEQFF
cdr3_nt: TGTGCCAGCAGCGTAGCCCCGACTAGCGGGAGCCCCTACAATGAGCAGTTCTTC

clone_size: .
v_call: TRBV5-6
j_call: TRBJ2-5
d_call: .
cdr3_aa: CASTNQARDPQETQYF
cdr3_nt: TGTGCCAGTACAAACCAGGCACGGGATCCTCAAGAGACCCAGTACTTC

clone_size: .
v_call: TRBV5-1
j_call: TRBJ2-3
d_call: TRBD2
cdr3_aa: CASSFGLAGITDTQYF
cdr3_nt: TGCGCCAGCAGCTTCGGACTAGCGGGGATCACAGATACGCAGTATTTT

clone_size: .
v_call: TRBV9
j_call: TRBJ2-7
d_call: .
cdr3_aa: CASSVGAGYEQYF
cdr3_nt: TGTGCCAGCAGCGTAGGGGCAGGGTACGAGCAGTACTTC

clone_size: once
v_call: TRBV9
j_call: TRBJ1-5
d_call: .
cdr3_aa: CASSVDGGLGQPQHF
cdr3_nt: TGTGCCAGCAGCGTAGACGGAGGGTTGGGTCAGCCCCAGCATTTT

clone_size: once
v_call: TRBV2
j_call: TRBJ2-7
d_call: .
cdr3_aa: CASGWGRGSYEQYF
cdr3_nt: TGTGCCAGCGGATGGGGGCGCGGGAGTTACGAGCAGTACTTC

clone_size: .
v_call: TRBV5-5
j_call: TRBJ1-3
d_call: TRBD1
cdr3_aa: CASSIPPGQPKNTIYF
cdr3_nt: TGTGCCAGCAGCATACCCCCGGGACAGCCAAAGAACACCATATATTTT

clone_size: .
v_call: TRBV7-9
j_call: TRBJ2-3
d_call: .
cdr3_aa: CASSLFSATDTQYF
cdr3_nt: TGTGCCAGCAGCTTATTTTCAGCCACAGATACGCAGTATTTT

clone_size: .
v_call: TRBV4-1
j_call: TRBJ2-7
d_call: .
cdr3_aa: CASSQDPSPEQYF
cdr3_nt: TGCGCCAGCAGCCAAGATCCTTCCCCCGAGCAGTACTTC

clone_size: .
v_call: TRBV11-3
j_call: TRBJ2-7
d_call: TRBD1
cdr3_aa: CASSQGQGSEQYF
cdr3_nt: TGTGCCAGCAGCCAGGGACAGGGAAGCGAGCAGTACTTC

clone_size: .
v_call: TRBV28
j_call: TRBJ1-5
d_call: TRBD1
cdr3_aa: CASSLLPGGNQPQHF
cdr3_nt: TGTGCCAGCAGTTTACTCCCAGGGGGAAATCAGCCCCAGCATTTT

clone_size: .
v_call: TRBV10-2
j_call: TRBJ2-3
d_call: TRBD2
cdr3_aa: CASSEVGGMTDTQYF
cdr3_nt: TGCGCCAGCAGTGAGGTGGGAGGGATGACAGATACGCAGTATTTT

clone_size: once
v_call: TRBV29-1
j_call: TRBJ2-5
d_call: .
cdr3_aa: CSVLSDLRGSQYF
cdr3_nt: TGCAGCGTTCTATCAGACCTGAGGGGGTCCCAGTACTTC

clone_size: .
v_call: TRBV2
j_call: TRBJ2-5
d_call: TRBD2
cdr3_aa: CASSPSLAGVETQYF
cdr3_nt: TGTGCCAGCAGCCCCAGTTTAGCGGGAGTTGAGACCCAGTACTTC

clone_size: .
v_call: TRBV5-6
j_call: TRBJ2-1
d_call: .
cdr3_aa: CASSLRAEAPYNEQFF
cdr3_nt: TGTGCCAGCAGCTTGCGAGCGGAGGCCCCCTACAATGAGCAGTTCTTC

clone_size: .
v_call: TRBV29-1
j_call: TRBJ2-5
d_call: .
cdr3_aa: CSVSHRKETQYF
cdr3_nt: TGCAGCGTTTCCCACAGGAAAGAGACCCAGTACTTC

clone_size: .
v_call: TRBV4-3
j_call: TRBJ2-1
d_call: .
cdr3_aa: CASSERNLNEQFF
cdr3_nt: TGCGCCAGCAGTGAGAGAAATCTCAATGAGCAGTTCTTC

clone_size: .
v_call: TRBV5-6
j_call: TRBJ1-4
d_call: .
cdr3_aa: CASSSALADLFF
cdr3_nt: TGTGCCAGCAGCTCCGCCCTCGCCGACCTGTTTTTT

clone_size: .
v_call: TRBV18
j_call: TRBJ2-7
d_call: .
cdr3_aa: CASSPSRRPYEQYF
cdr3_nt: TGTGCCAGCTCACCCTCCAGGAGACCCTACGAGCAGTACTTC

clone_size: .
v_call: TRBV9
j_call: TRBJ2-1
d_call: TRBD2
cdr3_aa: CASSEGAGGTSGLEGEQFF
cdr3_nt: TGTGCCAGCAGCGAGGGTGCCGGGGGGACTAGCGGGTTGGAGGGTGAGCAGTTCTTC

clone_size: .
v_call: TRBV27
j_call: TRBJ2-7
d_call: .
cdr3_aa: CASSLNSLAFSYEQYF
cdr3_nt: TGTGCCAGCAGTTTAAATAGCCTAGCGTTCTCCTACGAGCAGTACTTC

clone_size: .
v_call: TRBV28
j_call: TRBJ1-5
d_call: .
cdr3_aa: CASSFRQPQHF
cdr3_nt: TGTGCCAGCAGTTTTAGGCAGCCCCAGCATTTT

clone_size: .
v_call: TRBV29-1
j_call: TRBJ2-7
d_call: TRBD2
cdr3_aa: CSVRFTGGTYEQYF
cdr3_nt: TGCAGCGTCCGTTTTACGGGAGGGACCTACGAGCAGTACTTC

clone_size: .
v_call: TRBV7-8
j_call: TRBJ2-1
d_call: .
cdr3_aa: CASSLVRSSAYNEQFF
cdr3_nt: TGTGCCAGCAGCTTAGTCCGGAGTTCCGCCTACAATGAGCAGTTCTTC

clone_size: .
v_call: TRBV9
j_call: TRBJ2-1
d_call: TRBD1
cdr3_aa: CASSGRQGPTYNEQFF
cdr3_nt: TGTGCCAGCAGCGGGAGACAGGGCCCTACCTACAATGAGCAGTTCTTC

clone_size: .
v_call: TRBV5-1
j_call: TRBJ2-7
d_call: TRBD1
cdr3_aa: CASSFRTGNYEQYF
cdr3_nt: TGCGCCAGCAGCTTCCGGACAGGGAACTACGAGCAGTACTTC